These 3 T cell receptor beta chains share one sample of origin, sequenced in a study of blood T cells in healthy people across ages. Through a sample-barcoded 5' primer and a J-beta primer mix, a second PCR was run for roughly 7 to 11 cycles. Each CDR3 protein is one row after TCRdb ran MiXCR on the 5' RACE reads. The sample holds over 600,000 distinct CDR3 sequences, approximately 60% seen once. Sample: blood. These receptors came from a man aged 35 to 55 in good health.

The chain links TRBV29-1 to TRBJ2-5, with 8 bases fitting TRBD1. The J call may not be correct, given that the DNA end is closer to TRBJ2-4. CDR3 length: 12 residues. Germline CDR1 is SQVTM and CDR2 is ANQGSEA. CDR3 sequence: CSGRTGKNIQYF. CDR3 in DNA: TGCAGCGGGAGGACAGGGAAAAACATTCAGTACTTC.

The V and J genes are TRBV11-1 and TRBJ2-3, with TRBD2 matching 8 bases. The CDR3 consists of 15 residues. Losses at the gene ends were 5 bases for V and 4 bases for J; bases not matched to a gene: 8. Germline V lookup: CDR1 SGHAT, CDR2 FQDESV (reference sequence). CDR3 in amino acids: CASSTSGGRSDTQYF. DNA for the CDR3: TGTGCCAGCAGCACGAGCGGGGGAAGATCAGATACGCAGTATTTT.

CDR3 sequence (DNA): TGTGCCAGCAGATCACAGGGGGCCAATGAGCAGTTCTTC. Translated: CASRSQGANEQFF. The rearrangement links TRBV27 to TRBJ2-1; the match to TRBD1 covers 9 bases. The length of the CDR3 is 13 residues. After removal of 6 bases from V and 6 bases from J, the junction contained 3 bases not matched to a gene. Germline V gives CDR1 MNHEY, CDR2 SMNVEV (reference sequence).